A single sample is the source of the 31 T cell receptor beta chains below, sequenced in a study of Ad26.COV2.S vaccination and SARS-CoV-2 variants. Treatment reported: approximately 18 received Ad26.COV2.S at low or high dose, single or two shots; 5 received placebo; per-sample allocation not given. All samples were drawn on day 63, counting from the first vaccine or placebo injection. Sequenced by immunoSEQ multiplex PCR; TCRdb stores in-frame clones only, minus some. The sample includes 300,000 to 400,000 clones, roughly 90% seen only once; the top ten take 6.4%. The sequences come from peripheral blood, collected in a trial of Ad26.COV2.S vaccine versus placebo. The origin of the receptors is a person between 18 and 65 years old who received the Ad26.COV2.S COVID-19 vaccine or a placebo.

V gene TRBV18 combines with J gene TRBJ2-1; 11 nucleotides agree with TRBD2. The CDR3 has 15 amino acids. The J segment lost 4 bases and the V segment lost 6 bases, leaving 5 bases of the junction unmatched. Germline V gene lookup returns CDR1 KGHSH and CDR2 LQKENI. CDR3 residues: CASSPGTSGYNEQFF. The CDR3 coding sequence is TGTGCCAGCTCCCCCGGGACTAGCGGTTACAATGAGCAGTTCTTC.

This clone was recorded only once. The CDR3 DNA sequence: TGTGCCAGCAGCTTAAAGCGGGGGGGCATTGATCTCACAGATACGCAGTATTTT. It codes for CASSLKRGGIDLTDTQYF. The V call is TRBV5-4, the J call TRBJ2-3; 10 positions agree with TRBD2. The CDR3 loop spans 18 amino acids. V lost 2 bases, J lost 2 bases, and 11 bases stayed unmatched. Germline-derived CDR1 and CDR2 are SGHNT and YYREEE (reference sequence).

The V gene is TRBV12-5, the J gene TRBJ1-2; 7 bases are a match to TRBD1. Germline-derived CDR1 and CDR2 are LGHNT and FRNRAP. V shed 1 base, J shed 4 bases, and the junction held 6 bases outside the gene matches. The CDR3 spans 15 residues. The CDR3: CASGLEPGQSYGYTF. CDR3 coding DNA: TGTGCTAGTGGTTTGGAGCCGGGACAGAGCTATGGCTACACCTTC.

This clone was found once. The rearrangement links TRBV7-9 to TRBJ2-7; 7 nucleotides line up with TRBD2. The length of the CDR3 is 13 residues. J lost 0 bases, V lost 5 bases, and 1 base had no gene match. Germline-derived CDR1 and CDR2 are SEHNR and FQNEAQ (reference sequence). The CDR3 nucleotides read TGTGCCAGCAGCCGGGACTACTCCTACGAGCAGTACTTC. Translating it yields CASSRDYSYEQYF.

V and J are TRBV7-3 and TRBJ2-1; 12 bases are a match to TRBD2. Per the germline V gene, CDR1 is SGHTA and CDR2 is FQGTGA. The CDR3 runs to 17 residues. V gave up 1 base and J gave up 7 bases; unmatched junction bases: 8. CDR3 amino acids: CASSLSLAGGRINEQFF. CDR3 sequence (DNA): TGTGCCAGCAGCTTAAGTCTAGCGGGAGGGCGTATAAATGAGCAGTTCTTC.

CDR3 amino acids: CASSQQPTNTEAFF. The CDR3 coding sequence is TGCGCCAGCAGCCAACAGCCTACGAACACTGAAGCTTTCTTT. The chain is built from TRBV5-1 and TRBJ1-1; D call uncertain. The length of the CDR3 is 14 residues. With 4 bases removed from V and 1 base from J, the gap between germline ends came to 11 bases. Germline values: CDR1 SGHRS, CDR2 YFSETQ.

This rearrangement joins TRBV19 to TRBJ2-3; D gene ambiguous. Germline V lookup: CDR1 LNHDA, CDR2 SQIVND (reference sequence). The CDR3 has 13 residues. V lost 3 bases and J 4 bases, leaving 8 bases between the germline ends. CDR3 DNA sequence: TGTGCCAGTAGTATTACCGGCGCAGATACGCAGTATTTT. Translated: CASSITGADTQYF. The full variable domain, completed using reference TRBV19 and TRBJ2-3, is DGGITQSPKYLFRKEGQNVTLSCEQNLNHDAMYWYRQDPGQGLRLIYYSQIVNDFQKGDIAEGYSVSREKKESFPLTVTSAQKNPTAFYLCASSITGADTQYFGPGTRLTVL.

The V and J genes are TRBV7-6 and TRBJ1-1; weak D call: TRBD1 (6 bases). V lost 4 bases to trimming and J lost 6 bases, with 15 bases between them. From germline, CDR1 is SGHVS and CDR2 FNYEAQ. This CDR3 has 14 residues. CDR3 residues: CASSSGPGAAEAFF. CDR3 bases: TGTGCCAGCAGCTCGGGGCCGGGGGCCGCTGAAGCTTTCTTT.

The chain links TRBV10-1 to TRBJ2-7; 9 bases line up with TRBD2. The CDR3 spans 18 residues. The germline V gene encodes CDR1 WNHNN and CDR2 SYGVQD (reference sequence). The V segment lost 11 bases and the J segment 2 bases; nucleotides outside the gene matches: 22. The CDR3 DNA sequence: TGCGCCTCAGTCGTAGGTAGGGTAGCGGGGGCAACTACCTACGAGCAGTACTTC. Translating it yields CASVVGRVAGATTYEQYF.

This clone was seen more than once but under ten times. V gene TRBV7-9 combines with J gene TRBJ2-1; a weak D match, TRBD2 (5 bases). V was pared by 1 base and J by 2 bases, with 6 bases between. CDR1 is SEHNR, CDR2 FQNEAQ, per germline (reference sequence). The CDR3 is 14 amino acids. CDR3 coding DNA: TGTGCCAGCAGCTTAGGACTAACCTACAATGAGCAGTTCTTC. This gives the protein CASSLGLTYNEQFF.

V is TRBV4-2 and J is TRBJ1-4, with 7 bases aligning to TRBD1. The CDR3 extends over 15 amino acids. CDR1 and CDR2 from the germline V gene are LGHNA and YNFKEQ. The junction had 7 bases not matched to a gene; V was cut back by 1 base and J by 8 bases. This CDR3 is CASSQGQGDSEKLFF. CDR3 nucleotides: TGTGCCAGCAGCCAAGGGCAGGGGGATTCGGAAAAACTGTTTTTT.

The chain combines TRBV11-3 with TRBJ2-2; 7 nucleotides agree with TRBD1. Per germline, CDR1 SGHNT and CDR2 YENEEA. This CDR3 has 14 amino acids. After removal of 5 bases from V and 5 bases from J, the junction contained 5 bases not matched to a gene. CDR3: CASSKTTGTGELFF. The CDR3 nucleotides read TGTGCCAGCAGCAAGACGACAGGGACCGGGGAGCTGTTTTTT.

The rearrangement uses TRBV7-9 and TRBJ2-5; D might be TRBD1 or TRBD2, each matching 5 bases. Per germline, CDR1 SEHNR and CDR2 FQNEAQ (reference sequence). V gave up 3 bases and J gave up 4 bases, with 15 bases separating them. The CDR3 runs 15 residues. The CDR3 nucleotides are TGTGCCAGCAGCTTGCCCCGTGGGGGTGGAGAGACCCAGTACTTC. Its protein is CASSLPRGGGETQYF.

The rearrangement links TRBV7-8 to TRBJ2-1; possible D gene TRBD2, 5 bases. V gave up 5 bases and J gave up 0 bases, with 20 bases separating them. The germline CDR1 and CDR2 sequences are SGHVS and FQNEAQ. This CDR3 is built from 18 residues. In DNA, the CDR3 is TGTGCCAGCAGCCGTAGCGCGCAGACGTGGGTCTCCTACAATGAGCAGTTCTTC. Amino acids: CASSRSAQTWVSYNEQFF. Together with reference TRBV7-8 and TRBJ2-1, the CDR3 gives the full variable domain: GAGVSQSPRYKVAKRGQDVALRCDPISGHVSLFWYQQALGQGPEFLTYFQNEAQLDKSGLPSDRFFAERPEGSVSTLKIQRTQQEDSAVYLCASSRSAQTWVSYNEQFFGPGTRLTVL.

The chain links TRBV5-1 to TRBJ1-5; 7 nucleotides agree with TRBD1. The CDR3 spans 13 residues. V gave up 1 base and J gave up 5 bases; unmatched junction bases: 0. Looked up from germline, CDR1 is SGHRS and CDR2 is YFSETQ. The CDR3 coding sequence is TGCGCCAGCAGCTTGAGGGGGCATCAGCCCCAGCATTTT. Translating it yields CASSLRGHQPQHF.

This chain links TRBV15 with TRBJ2-1; D gene unclear. The germline gives CDR1 LNHNV, CDR2 YYDKDF (reference sequence). The CDR3 extends over 11 amino acids. Between the trimmed V and J ends, which lost 1 base and 9 bases, there was a span of 4 bases. This CDR3 is CATSRVGEQFF. CDR3 nucleotides: TGTGCCACCAGCAGAGTTGGTGAGCAGTTCTTC. Full variable domain (remainder filled in from reference TRBV15 and TRBJ2-1): DAMVIQNPRYQVTQFGKPVTLSCSQTLNHNVMYWYQQKSSQAPKLLFHYYDKDFNNEADTPDNFQSRRPNTSFCFLDIRSPGLGDTAMYLCATSRVGEQFFGPGTRLTVL.

This clone was detected only a few times. The rearrangement links TRBV2 to TRBJ1-1; D is uncertain. There are 13 residues in the CDR3. The germline V gene has CDR1 SNHLY and CDR2 FYNNEI. Trimming left V 11 bases short and J 2 bases short, with 15 bases between. This CDR3 is CAGAIRSNTEAFF. In nucleotides, the CDR3 is TGTGCCGGAGCTATTAGGTCTAACACTGAAGCTTTCTTT.

V and J are TRBV7-9 and TRBJ2-7, with D hard to call. Germline loops: CDR1 SEHNR, CDR2 FQNEAQ (reference sequence). V was clipped by 1 base and J by 4 bases, with 5 bases between them. This CDR3 has 12 amino acids. For the CDR3, the DNA is TGTGCCAGCAGCTTAGAACAGTACGAGCAGTACTTC. Its translation is CASSLEQYEQYF.

The V call is TRBV7-9, the J call TRBJ2-4; 8 nucleotides line up with TRBD1. Looked up from germline, CDR1 is SEHNR and CDR2 is FQNEAQ (reference sequence). The CDR3 contains 14 residues. V lost 3 bases to trimming and J lost 5 bases; unmatched junction nucleotides: 3. CDR3: CASSLLGQENIQYF. DNA of the CDR3: TGTGCCAGCAGCTTGCTGGGACAGGAAAACATTCAGTACTTC.

Only one count was recorded for this clone. The chain joins TRBV7-9 to TRBJ1-5; TRBD1 is a possible D gene (6 bases). The V end lost 0 bases, the J end lost 8 bases, and 11 bases lay between the germline ends. This CDR3 region has 14 residues. Germline V gene sequence: CDR1 SEHNR, CDR2 FQNEAQ (reference sequence). CDR3 in amino acids: CASSLAGGDKPQHF. CDR3 sequence (DNA): TGTGCCAGCAGCTTAGCCGGTGGGGACAAGCCCCAGCATTTT. The full variable domain, rest sourced from reference TRBV7-9 and TRBJ1-5, is DTGVSQNPRHKITKRGQNVTFRCDPISEHNRLYWYRQTLGQGPEFLTYFQNEAQLEKSRLLSDRFSAERPKGSFSTLEIQRTEQGDSAMYLCASSLAGGDKPQHFGDGTRLSIL.

The chain combines TRBV14 with TRBJ1-2; D is possibly TRBD1 (5 bases). Germline assignment: CDR1 SGHDN and CDR2 FVKESK. V was cut by 0 bases and J by 4 bases, with 18 bases left in between. The CDR3 sequence is 17 residues long. This CDR3 reads CASSQDHTGLSPYGYTF. CDR3 DNA: TGTGCCAGCAGCCAAGATCATACAGGCTTGAGTCCCTATGGCTACACCTTC.

This chain connects TRBV27 to TRBJ2-2; a weak D match, TRBD1 (5 bases). The CDR3 totals 14 residues. V lost 6 bases and J 1 base, leaving 9 bases between the germline ends. Germline V lookup: CDR1 MNHEY, CDR2 SMNVEV (reference sequence). CDR3 protein: CASRQVWNTGELFF. The CDR3 region has the DNA TGTGCCAGCAGACAGGTCTGGAACACCGGGGAGCTGTTTTTT.

J is TRBJ2-6 and V is TRBV7-8; D uncertain. The CDR3 extends over 17 amino acids. From germline, CDR1 is SGHVS and CDR2 FQNEAQ. Trimming stripped 3 bases from V and 0 bases from J, with 12 bases between. The CDR3 sequence is CASSFDTLFSGANVLTF. CDR3 DNA: TGTGCCAGCAGCTTTGATACACTGTTCTCTGGGGCCAACGTCCTGACTTTC.

The sample holds one count of this clone. The chain links TRBV7-2 to TRBJ1-2; TRBD1 might be the D (5 bases). The V gene's germline CDR1 is SGHTA and CDR2 FQGNSA. V shed 1 base and J shed 6 bases, with 27 bases lying between them. The CDR3 spans 19 residues. This CDR3 reads CASSLESKYVQGVEDGYTF. Here the CDR3 DNA reads TGTGCCAGCAGCTTAGAGTCAAAATACGTGCAGGGTGTCGAAGATGGCTACACCTTC.

This clone was seen once. This chain's CDR3 is CASSLETGPKQFF. In DNA form, the CDR3 reads TGTGCCAGCAGCCTTGAGACAGGGCCCAAGCAGTTCTTC. The genes are TRBV3-1 (or the pseudogene TRBV3-2) and TRBJ2-1, with 7 nucleotides matching TRBD1. This CDR3 has 13 residues. V lost 4 bases, J lost 11 bases, and 8 bases stayed unmatched. Germline V gene sequence: CDR1 LGHDT, CDR2 YNNKEL (reference sequence).

The chain is built from TRBV9 and TRBJ1-1; tentative D call: TRBD1 (6 bases). Germline assignment: CDR1 SGDLS and CDR2 YYNGEE. V was trimmed by 0 bases and J by 1 base, leaving 13 bases between them. The CDR3 consists of 16 residues. The CDR3 protein is CASSVGGAGRNTEAFF. The CDR3 nucleotides read TGTGCCAGCAGCGTAGGGGGGGCTGGAAGGAACACTGAAGCTTTCTTT.

The rearrangement uses TRBV18 and TRBJ1-4; 7 nucleotides line up with TRBD1. Germline V lookup: CDR1 KGHSH, CDR2 LQKENI. CDR3 length: 15 residues. V shed 5 bases, J shed 8 bases, and the junction held 11 bases outside the gene matches. The CDR3 region is CASSGRTGSQEKLFF. CDR3 coding DNA: TGTGCCAGCTCAGGAAGGACAGGAAGCCAGGAAAAACTGTTTTTT.

CDR3 loop: CAWQGERDQPQHF. The CDR3 region has the DNA TGTGCCTGGCAGGGGGAGAGGGATCAGCCCCAGCATTTT. The rearrangement joins TRBV30 to TRBJ1-5; TRBD1 matches 7 bases. Unmatched junction bases numbered 6, after V lost 5 bases and J lost 5 bases. The CDR3 is 13 amino acids. From germline, CDR1 is GTSNPN and CDR2 SVGIG (reference sequence).

The V call is TRBV3-1 (or the pseudogene TRBV3-2), the J call TRBJ1-2, with no clear D. V was pared by 4 bases and J by 6 bases, with 21 bases between. The V gene's germline CDR1 is LGHDT and CDR2 YNNKEL (reference sequence). The CDR3 spans 16 residues. The CDR3 DNA is TGTGCCAGCAGCCTAACGAGTGGTTCCGCGAAAGATGGCTACACCTTC. Residues: CASSLTSGSAKDGYTF.

This clone has a single count. V usage is TRBV10-3 and J usage is TRBJ2-2; D possibly matches TRBD1 or TRBD2 (6 bases each). Germline CDR1 and CDR2: ENHRY and SYGVKD. The CDR3 totals 15 residues. V lost 10 bases and J lost 3, with 18 bases in between. The CDR3 loop reads CATKARGLDTGELFF. CDR3 DNA sequence: TGTGCCACCAAGGCCAGGGGACTGGACACCGGGGAGCTGTTTTTT.

The rearrangement uses TRBV5-4 and TRBJ1-1; 8 nucleotides agree with TRBD1. With 0 bases clipped from V and 7 bases from J, the junction kept 11 bases outside the gene matches. This CDR3 comprises 16 residues. Germline V CDR1 and CDR2: SGHNT, YYREEE (reference sequence). This CDR3 reads CASSLAHGQGPGEAFF. The CDR3 DNA sequence: TGTGCCAGCAGCTTGGCCCATGGACAGGGCCCGGGTGAAGCTTTCTTT. Full variable domain (missing parts from reference TRBV5-4 and TRBJ1-1): ETGVTQSPTHLIKTRGQQVTLRCSSQSGHNTVSWYQQALGQGPQFIFQYYREEENGRGNFPPRFSGLQFPNYSSELNVNALELDDSALYLCASSLAHGQGPGEAFFGQGTRLTVV.